Each of the 30 T cell receptor beta chains below was sequenced from the same sample in a study of blood T cell repertoires in COVID-19. The assay was immunoSEQ multiplex PCR, and TCRdb's table has in-frame clones only and misses some. The sample records around 220,000 clones, about four fifths being singletons. Sequenced input: peripheral blood. These receptors were collected from a woman aged 80 or over with acute or convalescent COVID-19.

This clone has only one observation. The chain recombines TRBV5-1 with TRBJ2-5; 9 positions match TRBD2. This CDR3 contains 14 residues. CDR1 and CDR2 (germline): SGHRS, YFSETQ. With V trimmed by 0 bases and J by 9 bases, 6 bases remained unmatched. For the CDR3, the DNA is TGCGCCAGCAGCTTGGAAGCGGGGGGCGTTTCCCAGTACTTC. Its translation: CASSLEAGGVSQYF. The entire variable domain, with the rest obtained from reference TRBV5-1 and TRBJ2-5, is as follows: KAGVTQTPRYLIKTRGQQVTLSCSPISGHRSVSWYQQTPGQGLQFLFEYFSETQRNKGNFPGRFSGRQFSNSRSEMNVSTLELGDSALYLCASSLEAGGVSQYFGPGTRLLVL.

This clone was found a few times. The chain links TRBV5-1 to TRBJ2-1, with 11 bases matching TRBD2. The trim removed 4 bases at V and 4 bases at J, leaving 7 bases unmatched. CDR1 is SGHRS, CDR2 YFSETQ, per germline. The CDR3 extends over 16 amino acids. CDR3 coding DNA: TGCGCCAGCAGCCCCCTAGCGGGAGGCCCTTACAATGAGCAGTTCTTC. This sequence encodes CASSPLAGGPYNEQFF. Variable domain in full (rest from reference TRBV5-1 and TRBJ2-1): KAGVTQTPRYLIKTRGQQVTLSCSPISGHRSVSWYQQTPGQGLQFLFEYFSETQRNKGNFPGRFSGRQFSNSRSEMNVSTLELGDSALYLCASSPLAGGPYNEQFFGPGTRLTVL.

V gene TRBV29-1 combines with J gene TRBJ1-2; maybe TRBD1 (6 bases). The germline V gene encodes CDR1 SQVTM and CDR2 ANQGSEA. The V gene lost 6 bases and the J gene lost 0 bases, with 14 bases spanning the gap. This CDR3 is 14 amino acids long. The CDR3 region has the DNA TGCAGCGTAAGGACAGACTTAACTAACTATGGCTACACCTTC. It yields the protein CSVRTDLTNYGYTF.

The chain uses TRBV5-1 and TRBJ1-4; 7 nucleotides line up with TRBD1. Germline CDR1 and CDR2: SGHRS and YFSETQ. The CDR3 length is 14 residues. The V segment lost 4 bases and the J segment 5 bases; nucleotides outside the gene matches: 5. The CDR3, as DNA: TGCGCCAGCAGCCCGGACAGGCGAAATGAAAAACTGTTTTTT. Translating it yields CASSPDRRNEKLFF.

The chain recombines TRBV20-1 with TRBJ2-1; D is perhaps TRBD2 (6 bases). The germline V gene encodes CDR1 DFQATT and CDR2 SNEGSKA (reference sequence). Trimming shortened V by 3 bases and J by 0 bases, and 9 bases separated the two germline ends. This CDR3 is 14 amino acids long. CDR3 in DNA: TGCAGTGCTAGTGACGGGAGCTCCTACAATGAGCAGTTCTTC. This gives the protein CSASDGSSYNEQFF.

The rearrangement joins TRBV3-1 (or the pseudogene TRBV3-2) to TRBJ1-6; maybe TRBD1 (6 bases). V lost 0 bases and J lost 9, with 15 bases in between. The CDR3 loop spans 16 amino acids. Germline lookup yields CDR1 LGHDT and CDR2 YNNKEL (reference sequence). CDR3 nucleotides: TGTGCCAGCAGCCAAGACTCCGGGGGGCGAGGTTCACCCCTCCACTTT. This codes for CASSQDSGGRGSPLHF.

This clone has a single count. V and J are TRBV2 and TRBJ2-1; 9 bases map to TRBD2. In germline, CDR1 is SNHLY, CDR2 FYNNEI. The CDR3 length is 16 residues. The trim removed 3 bases at V and 6 bases at J, leaving 9 bases unmatched. The chain's CDR3 is CASSETGLAGRNEQFF. CDR3 coding DNA: TGTGCCAGCAGTGAGACAGGGCTAGCGGGACGCAATGAGCAGTTCTTC.

This rearrangement joins TRBV27 to TRBJ2-3, with 8 bases matching TRBD2. The germline CDR1 and CDR2 sequences are MNHEY and SMNVEV (reference sequence). The V segment lost 6 bases and the J segment 2 bases; nucleotides outside the gene matches: 7. The CDR3 totals 15 residues. The DNA for the CDR3 is TGTGCCAGCAGGCGGGGGGCCGGATCCACAGATACGCAGTATTTT. The encoded protein is CASRRGAGSTDTQYF.

The chain couples TRBV25-1 to TRBJ1-4, with D perhaps TRBD1 (6 bases). Per germline, CDR1 MGHDK and CDR2 SYGVNS. The CDR3 totals 15 residues. V was shortened by 0 bases and J by 7 bases, with 12 bases between the two germline ends. The CDR3: CASSEYQGLGEKLFF. The CDR3 DNA follows: TGTGCCAGCAGTGAATATCAGGGGTTGGGTGAAAAACTGTTTTTT. The variable domain in full, with the rest retrieved from reference TRBV25-1 and TRBJ1-4, is EADIYQTPRYLVIGTGKKITLECSQTMGHDKMYWYQQDPGMELHLIHYSYGVNSTEKGDLSSESTVSRIRTEHFPLTLESARPSHTSQYLCASSEYQGLGEKLFFGSGTQLSVL.

This chain connects TRBV2 to TRBJ2-2, with no clear D. The germline V gene has CDR1 SNHLY and CDR2 FYNNEI. The length of the CDR3 is 13 residues. Trimming pared 1 base from V and 9 bases from J, leaving 9 bases between. The CDR3 sequence is CASSEDGPRELFF. The CDR3 DNA is TGTGCCAGCAGTGAAGATGGGCCCCGGGAGCTGTTTTTT.

This rearrangement joins TRBV3-1 (or the pseudogene TRBV3-2) to TRBJ1-2; D gene unclear. The V gene's germline CDR1 is LGHDT and CDR2 YNNKEL (reference sequence). This CDR3 region has 14 residues. V was trimmed by 1 base and J by 1 base, leaving 7 bases between them. The CDR3 sequence: CASSQVSSNYGYTF. In DNA form, the CDR3 reads TGTGCCAGCAGCCAAGTATCCAGTAACTATGGCTACACCTTC.

The chain uses TRBV5-1 and TRBJ2-1; 14 bases are shared with TRBD2. The trim removed 4 bases at V and 15 bases at J, leaving 18 bases unmatched. CDR1 and CDR2 (germline): SGHRS, YFSETQ. The CDR3 extends over 17 amino acids. The CDR3 DNA is TGCGCCAGCAGCCAATCGGGACTAGCGGGGGTGGCCTCTTACCCGTTCTTC. Translating gives CASSQSGLAGVASYPFF.

This clone was counted between two and nine times. The V call is TRBV30, the J call TRBJ2-3; no reliable D call. Germline V lookup: CDR1 GTSNPN, CDR2 SVGIG (reference sequence). The CDR3 is 12 residues long. The V end was cut by 3 bases, the J end by 6 bases, with 10 bases between. CDR3 protein: CAWRAPGDTQYF. The CDR3 region has the DNA TGTGCCTGGAGGGCACCGGGTGATACGCAGTATTTT. Supplemented by reference TRBV30 and TRBJ2-3, the full variable domain reads SQTIHQWPATLVQPVGSPLSLECTVEGTSNPNLYWYRQAAGRGLQLLFYSVGIGQISSEVPQNLSASRPQDRQFILSSKKLLLSDSGFYLCAWRAPGDTQYFGPGTRLTVL.

This chain links TRBV3-1 (or the pseudogene TRBV3-2) with TRBJ1-2; 7 bases line up with TRBD1. Per the germline V gene, CDR1 is LGHDT and CDR2 is YNNKEL (reference sequence). V lost 7 bases, J lost 9 bases, and 17 bases stayed unmatched. The CDR3 totals 15 residues. CDR3 bases: TGTGCCAGCACTCAAACAGGGGCGCCTGCCCTTTGCTACACCTTC. This codes for CASTQTGAPALCYTF.

Here the CDR3 reads CASSRAGDRNTIYF. The DNA of the CDR3 is TGTGCCAGCAGCCGAGCAGGGGACAGAAACACCATATATTTT. The chain couples TRBV3-1 (or the pseudogene TRBV3-2) to TRBJ1-3; D possibly corresponds to TRBD1 (6 bases). Germline assignment: CDR1 LGHDT and CDR2 YNNKEL (reference sequence). There are 14 residues in the CDR3. V lost 4 bases to trimming and J lost 5 bases, with 12 bases between them.

This chain links TRBV4-1 with TRBJ1-6; 7 bases are a match to TRBD1. The V gene's germline CDR1 is MGHRA and CDR2 YSYEKL. CDR3 size: 16 residues. The trim removed 6 bases at V and 8 bases at J, leaving 13 bases unmatched. CDR3 DNA sequence: TGCGCCAGCAGTCTCAATAAGGGGACAGCCGATTCACCCCTCCACTTT. It is translated as CASSLNKGTADSPLHF.

V gene TRBV7-3 combines with J gene TRBJ2-2; 7 bases are a match to TRBD1. J gave up 6 bases and V 5 bases, and 6 bases lay outside the gene matches. The CDR3 sequence is 14 residues long. Germline V lookup: CDR1 SGHTA, CDR2 FQGTGA. The CDR3 DNA is TGTGCCAGCAGCCAGACAGGGAGTGCCGGGGAGCTGTTTTTT. Translated, it gives CASSQTGSAGELFF.

This chain uses TRBV30 with TRBJ2-3, with unresolved D. The ends were cut back, 2 bases at V and 3 bases at J, with 15 bases in the middle. Germline-derived CDR1 and CDR2 are GTSNPN and SVGIG (reference sequence). This CDR3 is 15 amino acids long. CDR3 in DNA: TGTGCCTGGAGTAAAACTACCCTCTTTACAGATACGCAGTATTTT. Protein: CAWSKTTLFTDTQYF.

As DNA, the CDR3 is TGTGCCAGCAGCTTATCGTCCCAACTGGGAAACACCATATATTTT. This sequence encodes CASSLSSQLGNTIYF. The chain is built from TRBV7-6 and TRBJ1-3; D not resolved. CDR3 length: 15 residues. The germline gives CDR1 SGHVS, CDR2 FNYEAQ. Trimming removed 2 bases at V and 4 bases at J, with 12 bases between.

The V gene is TRBV7-9, the J gene TRBJ1-6; D might be TRBD1 (6 bases). CDR1 SEHNR and CDR2 FQNEAQ come from the germline V gene (reference sequence). There are 14 residues in the CDR3. Trimming cost V 5 bases and J 8 bases, with 13 bases left between them. The CDR3 sequence: CASSPQGSYSPLHF. CDR3 coding DNA: TGTGCCAGCAGCCCTCAGGGGTCTTATTCACCCCTCCACTTT.

The chain uses TRBV27 and TRBJ1-1, with a possible D match to TRBD1 (5 bases). Germline assignment: CDR1 MNHEY and CDR2 SMNVEV (reference sequence). V lost 11 bases and J lost 5, with 12 bases in between. This CDR3 region has 11 residues. Here the CDR3 reads CASKGWTEAFF. In DNA form, the CDR3 reads TGTGCCTCCAAGGGGTGGACTGAAGCTTTCTTT.

The table lists this clone with a few counts. The chain uses TRBV27 and TRBJ2-5; TRBD1 agrees at 7 bases. Germline trimming cut 3 bases from V and 5 bases from J; bases unmatched to any gene: 9. This CDR3 has 15 amino acids. In germline, CDR1 is MNHEY, CDR2 SMNVEV (reference sequence). The CDR3 is CASSFSSTGVETQYF. CDR3 nucleotide sequence: TGTGCCAGCAGTTTCTCCTCCACAGGGGTGGAGACCCAGTACTTC.

This chain links TRBV25-1 with TRBJ2-1, with 9 bases fitting TRBD2. Unmatched junction bases numbered 6, after V lost 3 bases and J lost 6 bases. The V gene's germline CDR1 is MGHDK and CDR2 SYGVNS. CDR3 length: 15 amino acids. The CDR3 here is CASSEGASGVNEQFF. CDR3 nucleotides: TGTGCCAGCAGTGAGGGGGCTAGCGGGGTCAATGAGCAGTTCTTC.

The chain carries TRBV6-1 and TRBJ2-4; D perhaps matches TRBD1 (5 bases). V gave up 3 bases and J gave up 0 bases, with 9 bases separating them. CDR3 size: 15 residues. Germline CDR1 is MNHNS and CDR2 is SASEGT. CDR3 residues: CASSEAGLAKNIQYF. As DNA, the CDR3 is TGTGCCAGCAGTGAGGCAGGGCTAGCCAAAAACATTCAGTACTTC.

This rearrangement joins TRBV5-1 to TRBJ1-6; perhaps TRBD1 as D (6 bases). V shed 2 bases and J shed 6 bases, with 6 bases lying between them. CDR1 is SGHRS and CDR2 is YFSETQ in the germline V gene. The CDR3 contains 13 residues. The CDR3 here is CASSLGGNSPLHF. CDR3 nucleotides: TGCGCCAGCAGCTTAGGGGGTAATTCACCCCTCCACTTT. The full variable domain, its missing parts supplied by reference TRBV5-1 and TRBJ1-6, is KAGVTQTPRYLIKTRGQQVTLSCSPISGHRSVSWYQQTPGQGLQFLFEYFSETQRNKGNFPGRFSGRQFSNSRSEMNVSTLELGDSALYLCASSLGGNSPLHFGNGTRLTVT.

Written as DNA, the CDR3 is TGTGCCAGCAGCCCCAGAGCGGACAGCTCCTACAATGAGCAGTTCTTC. Translating gives CASSPRADSSYNEQFF. This sequence joins TRBV9 and TRBJ2-1; possible D gene TRBD1, 6 bases. This CDR3 has 16 amino acids. Germline V gives CDR1 SGDLS, CDR2 YYNGEE. V gave up 4 bases and J gave up 0 bases, with 14 bases separating them.

The V call is TRBV7-8, the J call TRBJ2-1; TRBD2 matches at 13 bases. Germline CDR1 reads SGHVS; CDR2 reads FQNEAQ. The CDR3 totals 16 residues. Trimming at V came to 3 bases and at J to 5 bases, leaving 4 bases not matched to a gene. The CDR3 nucleotides read TGTGCCAGCAGCTTGGGGACTAGCGGGAACAACAATGAGCAGTTCTTC. Amino acid sequence: CASSLGTSGNNNEQFF.

The gene calls are TRBV6-6 and TRBJ2-5, with 13 bases lining up with TRBD2. Germline V lookup: CDR1 MNHNY, CDR2 SVGAGI (reference sequence). The ends lost 5 bases at V and 6 bases at J; junction bases unmatched: 21. The CDR3 totals 20 residues. The CDR3 protein is CASSQRLGTSGTSIGKTQYF. For the CDR3, the DNA is TGTGCCAGCAGTCAGAGGCTCGGGACTAGCGGGACTTCAATTGGGAAGACCCAGTACTTC.

The chain carries TRBV3-1 (or the pseudogene TRBV3-2) and TRBJ1-3; D unresolved. Trimming removed 1 base at V and 3 bases at J, with 7 bases between. The CDR3 consists of 14 residues. Germline loops: CDR1 LGHDT, CDR2 YNNKEL (reference sequence). CDR3 DNA: TGTGCCAGCAGCCAAGCAACATATGGAAACACCATATATTTT. It is translated as CASSQATYGNTIYF.

The chain employs TRBV11-3 and TRBJ2-3; 8 nucleotides agree with TRBD2. In germline, CDR1 is SGHNT, CDR2 YENEEA. V was clipped by 0 bases and J by 3 bases; unmatched bases: 2. The CDR3 is 15 residues long. The DNA for the CDR3 is TGTGCCAGCAGCTTAGAGTTAGCGGGGACAGATACGCAGTATTTT. Its protein is CASSLELAGTDTQYF.